These 7 T cell receptor beta chains were sequenced from one sample in a study of OX40 agonist ivuxolimab in advanced cancers. TCRdb's copy holds only in-frame clones and misses some; the assay was immunoSEQ multiplex PCR. There are 55,000 to 65,000 clones in the sample; about nine tenths occur only once, and 0.76% lies in the top ten. The sample consisted of CD4+ or CD8+ T cells sorted from blood, taken in a trial of the OX40 agonist ivuxolimab. All receptors come from an adult with an advanced solid tumor such as melanoma, head and neck, liver or kidney cancer.

The rearrangement links TRBV7-9 to TRBJ1-2, with 8 bases aligning to TRBD1. The CDR3 is made up of 15 amino acids. Germline lookup yields CDR1 SEHNR and CDR2 FQNEAQ (reference sequence). The V segment lost 7 bases and the J segment 3 bases; nucleotides outside the gene matches: 10. The CDR3 loop reads CASTQRTGKDYGYTF. As DNA, the CDR3 is TGTGCCAGCACCCAAAGGACAGGGAAGGACTATGGCTACACCTTC.

This sequence joins TRBV6-4 and TRBJ2-2; D is undetermined. Germline lookup yields CDR1 MRHNA and CDR2 SNTAGT. Trimming removed 4 bases from V and 0 bases from J, with 9 bases in between. The CDR3 runs to 15 residues. CDR3 amino acids: CASSVGGANTGELFF. In nucleotides, the CDR3 is TGTGCCAGCAGTGTTGGCGGTGCGAACACCGGGGAGCTGTTTTTT.

This rearrangement joins TRBV28 to TRBJ2-1; the D is unclear. CDR3 size: 12 residues. Trimming took 6 bases from V and 12 from J, leaving 15 bases between them. CDR1 and CDR2 from the germline V gene are MDHEN and SYDVKM. For the CDR3, the DNA is TGTGCCAGCAGCCGGACCCAGCGTGGGCAGTTCTTC. This translates into CASSRTQRGQFF.

This chain links TRBV7-9 with TRBJ2-1; possibly TRBD1 or TRBD2 for D (6 bases each). Trimming pared 1 base from V and 7 bases from J, leaving 11 bases between. The CDR3 loop spans 14 amino acids. From germline, CDR1 is SEHNR and CDR2 FQNEAQ (reference sequence). The CDR3 reads CASSLDQGRNEQFF. For the CDR3, the DNA is TGTGCCAGCAGCTTAGATCAGGGGAGGAATGAGCAGTTCTTC.

The V and J genes are TRBV4-2 and TRBJ2-1; TRBD2 agrees at 12 bases. This CDR3 spans 17 amino acids. Germline trimming cut 4 bases from V and 8 bases from J; bases unmatched to any gene: 12. CDR1 and CDR2 (germline): LGHNA, YNFKEQ. CDR3 bases: TGTGCCAGCAGCCCGTCCGCCGCGACTAGCGGGAGTCATGAGCAGTTCTTC. It yields the protein CASSPSAATSGSHEQFF.

V and J are TRBV6-6 and TRBJ1-1, with TRBD1 as a possible D gene (6 bases). The V and J ends lost 2 bases and 1 base respectively, with 8 bases between them. The CDR3 has 14 amino acids. Germline CDR1 is MNHNY and CDR2 is SVGAGI (reference sequence). The CDR3: CASSYPGENTEAFF. The CDR3 DNA follows: TGTGCCAGCAGTTACCCAGGGGAGAACACTGAAGCTTTCTTT.

The genes are TRBV2 and TRBJ2-1; 7 nucleotides match TRBD2. The CDR3 is 13 amino acids. V trimming: 5 bases; J trimming: 5 bases; junction bases outside the gene matches: 3. Per germline, CDR1 SNHLY and CDR2 FYNNEI. This CDR3 is CASSRLADNEQFF. DNA of the CDR3: TGTGCCAGCAGTCGTCTAGCGGACAATGAGCAGTTCTTC.